The 24 T cell receptor beta chains reported below all come from one sample, sequenced in a study of T cell repertoires in cytomegalovirus infection. Using its own MiXCR run on the reads, TCRdb lists one record per CDR3 protein. The sample has 150,000 to 200,000 distinct CDR3 sequences, 28% seen once. The sequenced sample was PBMCs. The origin of the receptors is a human donor in good health (CMV status not recorded). Some clones in this sample may be carry-over from other donors' samples.

The chain joins TRBV20-1 to TRBJ2-1; D remains ambiguous. The CDR3 runs 16 residues. V dropped 1 base and J dropped 0 bases, with 13 bases sitting between them. In germline, CDR1 is DFQATT, CDR2 SNEGSKA (reference sequence). The CDR3 DNA sequence: TGCAGTGCTAGAGGGGATGGGGATAGCTCCTACAATGAGCAGTTCTTC. This translates into CSARGDGDSSYNEQFF.

This chain connects TRBV6-6 to TRBJ2-5; D is possibly TRBD2 (6 bases). Looked up from germline, CDR1 is MNHNY and CDR2 is SVGAGI (reference sequence). The CDR3 contains 15 residues. V lost 0 bases to trimming and J lost 5 bases, with 13 bases between them. The CDR3 DNA reads as TGTGCCAGCAGTTACTCCCCTCTTGGAGGGGAGACCCAGTACTTC. Amino acids: CASSYSPLGGETQYF.

The V gene is TRBV20-1, the J gene TRBJ2-6; D perhaps matches TRBD1 (6 bases). This CDR3 is 15 amino acids long. The V end was cut by 5 bases, the J end by 0 bases, with 11 bases between. Germline lookup yields CDR1 DFQATT and CDR2 SNEGSKA (reference sequence). CDR3 sequence (DNA): TGCAGTGCTCCCAGGGGTCACTCTGGGGCCAACGTCCTGACTTTC. Amino acid sequence: CSAPRGHSGANVLTF.

A word on this clonotype: One end of the junction does not line up with germline, which may come from a read error. This chain connects TRBV7-2 to TRBJ2-1; weak D call: TRBD2 (6 bases). The CDR3 is 15 residues long. The germline V gene has CDR1 SGHTA and CDR2 FQGNSA. The chain's CDR3 is CASSRDFSSYNEQIF. CDR3 DNA sequence: TGTGCCAGCAGCCGGGACTTCAGCTCCTACAATGAGCAGATCTTC.

This clonotype was counted only a few times. The chain links TRBV7-3 to TRBJ2-1, with 8 bases lining up with TRBD1. V was pared by 5 bases and J by 8 bases, with 14 bases of the junction left unmatched. The CDR3 spans 16 residues. CDR1 is SGHTA, CDR2 FQGTGA, per germline. CDR3 DNA: TGTGCCAGCAGCCCAGTGTATGACAGGGGCCTCGATGAGCAGTTCTTC. It specifies CASSPVYDRGLDEQFF.

This clonotype appeared a single time. This chain joins TRBV11-2 and TRBJ1-5, with 12 bases that match TRBD1. Germline CDR1 and CDR2: SGHAT and FQNNGV. The CDR3 loop spans 15 amino acids. Trimming cost V 5 bases and J 5 bases; bases outside gene matches: 4. The CDR3 here is CASSRGTGGHQPQHF. As DNA, the CDR3 is TGTGCCAGCAGCAGAGGGACAGGGGGCCATCAGCCCCAGCATTTT.

This clonotype was counted once. This chain joins TRBV19 and TRBJ2-2, with D possibly being TRBD2 (5 bases). Germline assignment: CDR1 LNHDA and CDR2 SQIVND (reference sequence). This CDR3 region has 14 residues. With 4 bases removed from V and 4 bases from J, the gap between germline ends came to 10 bases. CDR3 sequence (DNA): TGTGCCAGTAGTACACCGGGGAGCACCGGGGAGCTGTTTTTT. It translates to CASSTPGSTGELFF.

This clonotype was seen more than once but under ten times. The chain recombines TRBV29-1 with TRBJ1-1; TRBD1 is a possible D gene (6 bases). With 6 bases removed from V and 1 base from J, the gap between germline ends came to 12 bases. There are 13 residues in the CDR3. Germline V gives CDR1 SQVTM, CDR2 ANQGSEA. This chain's CDR3 is CSVVRDTNTEAFF. DNA of the CDR3: TGCAGCGTGGTAAGGGACACGAACACTGAAGCTTTCTTT. The full variable domain, completed using reference TRBV29-1 and TRBJ1-1, is SAVISQKPSRDICQRGTSLTIQCQVDSQVTMMFWYRQQPGQSLTLIATANQGSEATYESGFVIDKFPISRPNLTFSTLTVSNMSPEDSSIYLCSVVRDTNTEAFFGQGTRLTVV.

This clonotype was counted only a few times. This CDR3 reads CASSARDPPVNTIYF. The CDR3, as DNA: TGTGCCAGCAGCGCCAGGGACCCGCCCGTAAACACCATATATTTT. The genes are TRBV7-2 and TRBJ1-3; maybe TRBD1 (5 bases). The germline V and J ends were trimmed by 5 bases and 6 bases, with 17 bases remaining between them. CDR3 size: 15 residues. Germline CDR1 reads SGHTA; CDR2 reads FQGNSA.

On this clonotype: Being one base from a much bigger clone, this may be a read error. This sequence joins TRBV7-6 and TRBJ2-3; D ambiguous. Germline values: CDR1 SGHVS, CDR2 FNYEAQ. The CDR3 loop spans 13 amino acids. The CDR3 reads CASNLGISDTQYF. DNA of the CDR3: TGTGCTAGCAACTTAGGGATTTCAGATACGCAGTATTTT.

V usage is TRBV19 and J usage is TRBJ2-1; TRBD1 matches 8 bases. This CDR3 comprises 16 residues. Germline V gives CDR1 LNHDA, CDR2 SQIVND (reference sequence). V lost 5 bases to trimming and J lost 7 bases; unmatched junction nucleotides: 13. The CDR3 DNA reads TGTGCCAGTAGTCCCCGCGACAGGGGCGCGGGGAATGAGCAGTTCTTC. It specifies CASSPRDRGAGNEQFF. The complete variable domain, with remaining parts taken from reference TRBV19 and TRBJ2-1, reads DGGITQSPKYLFRKEGQNVTLSCEQNLNHDAMYWYRQDPGQGLRLIYYSQIVNDFQKGDIAEGYSVSREKKESFPLTVTSAQKNPTAFYLCASSPRDRGAGNEQFFGPGTRLTVL.

This rearrangement joins TRBV19 to TRBJ2-6, with D unresolved. The V gene's germline CDR1 is LNHDA and CDR2 SQIVND (reference sequence). The CDR3 spans 15 residues. Trimming removed 7 bases from V and 2 bases from J, with 12 bases in between. The CDR3 region is CASTMIRTGANVLTF. CDR3 nucleotides: TGTGCCAGTACCATGATTAGGACTGGGGCCAACGTCCTGACTTTC.

This clonotype was found many times. The gene calls are TRBV7-2 and TRBJ2-5; D perhaps matches TRBD2 (5 bases). Germline CDR1 SGHTA, CDR2 FQGNSA. The ends were cut back, 1 base at V and 2 bases at J, with 8 bases in the middle. This CDR3 comprises 14 residues. The DNA for the CDR3 is TGTGCCAGCAGCTTAGAGGACTTACAAGAGACCCAGTACTTC. Amino acids: CASSLEDLQETQYF.

About this clonotype: One junction end disagrees with the germline gene, perhaps due to a read error. The gene calls are TRBV2 and TRBJ2-4, with D perhaps matching TRBD2 (7 bases). CDR1 is SNHLY, CDR2 FYNNEI, per germline. The length of the CDR3 is 14 residues. The CDR3 bases are TGTGCCAGTGAAGGGGGGGCGGCCAAAAACATGCAGTACTTC. Translation gives CASEGGAAKNMQYF.

This clonotype was seen only a few times. The chain joins TRBV7-9 to TRBJ2-1; 9 positions agree with TRBD1. This CDR3 region has 17 residues. Germline V gene lookup returns CDR1 SEHNR and CDR2 FQNEAQ (reference sequence). Unmatched junction bases numbered 6, after V lost 3 bases and J lost 0 bases. The DNA for the CDR3 is TGTGCCAGCAGCTTCGCGGTGACAGGGGGCTCCTACAATGAGCAGTTCTTC. This codes for CASSFAVTGGSYNEQFF.

The rearrangement joins TRBV4-3 to TRBJ2-7; D is possibly TRBD1 or TRBD2 (5 bases each). The CDR3 sequence is 16 residues long. The V and J ends lost 0 bases and 4 bases respectively, with 16 bases between them. CDR1 and CDR2 (germline): LGHNA, YSLEER. The DNA for the CDR3 is TGCGCCAGCAGCCAAGAGGCGAGGGGCCTGCGTTACGAGCAGTACTTC. This sequence encodes CASSQEARGLRYEQYF.

This clonotype appeared a few times. V gene TRBV19 combines with J gene TRBJ1-5, with 7 nucleotides matching TRBD1. V trimming: 7 bases; J trimming: 3 bases; junction bases outside the gene matches: 6. This CDR3 is 14 amino acids long. Germline V gene lookup returns CDR1 LNHDA and CDR2 SQIVND (reference sequence). The CDR3, as DNA: TGTGCCAGTACCCACAGGGGATCCAATCAGCCCCAGCATTTT. The encoded protein is CASTHRGSNQPQHF.

The table lists this clonotype with a few counts. This rearrangement joins TRBV7-6 to TRBJ2-3, with D perhaps given as TRBD1 or TRBD2 (5 bases each). The CDR3 is 17 residues long. V lost 5 bases and J 0 bases, leaving 18 bases between the germline ends. The germline CDR1 and CDR2 sequences are SGHVS and FNYEAQ. This CDR3 reads CASSLQGRRPSTDTQYF. The CDR3 DNA sequence: TGTGCCAGCAGCCTTCAGGGACGACGACCCAGCACAGATACGCAGTATTTT.

This chain uses TRBV5-1 with TRBJ2-5; 8 nucleotides agree with TRBD2. The CDR3 spans 16 residues. Germline V gene sequence: CDR1 SGHRS, CDR2 YFSETQ. Unmatched junction bases numbered 6, after V lost 0 bases and J lost 2 bases. The CDR3 DNA follows: TGCGCCAGCAGCTTGGGACTAGCGATGATACAAGAGACCCAGTACTTC. Translated: CASSLGLAMIQETQYF.

The V gene is TRBV12-3 or TRBV12-4, the J gene TRBJ1-5; 7 bases line up with TRBD1. This CDR3 is built from 17 residues. V lost 2 bases to trimming and J lost 4 bases; unmatched junction nucleotides: 11. The CDR3 sequence: CASSLPPGQKRNQPQHF. CDR3 nucleotides: TGTGCCAGCAGTTTACCCCCGGGACAGAAAAGAAATCAGCCCCAGCATTTT.

CDR3 residues: CASSELAGGPNEQFF. The CDR3 DNA reads as TGTGCCAGCAGTGAGCTGGCGGGGGGGCCCAATGAGCAGTTCTTC. The V call is TRBV2, the J call TRBJ2-1, with 9 bases identical to TRBD2. J lost 6 bases, V lost 3 bases, and 6 bases had no gene match. Germline V gene lookup returns CDR1 SNHLY and CDR2 FYNNEI. The CDR3 length is 15 residues.

This clonotype was found a few times. The CDR3 DNA follows: TGCAGTGCTAGGGCCGCGTTTGGGATGAATACGCAGTATTTT. Translated: CSARAAFGMNTQYF. V and J are TRBV20-1 and TRBJ2-3; D gene unclear. CDR1 and CDR2 from the germline V gene are DFQATT and SNEGSKA (reference sequence). V was trimmed by 3 bases and J by 7 bases, leaving 17 bases between them. This CDR3 contains 14 residues.

V usage is TRBV12-3 or TRBV12-4 and J usage is TRBJ1-4, with 7 bases lining up with TRBD1. The CDR3 spans 14 residues. Losses at the gene ends were 6 bases for V and 5 bases for J; bases not matched to a gene: 6. In DNA, the CDR3 is TGTGCCAGCAGAAAGACAGGGTCGAATGAAAAACTGTTTTTT. Translated, it gives CASRKTGSNEKLFF.

The chain joins TRBV6-2 or TRBV6-3 to TRBJ1-4; a weak D match, TRBD1 (5 bases). Trimming took off 6 bases at V and 9 bases at J, with 17 bases between the two ends. The CDR3 spans 14 residues. Germline V CDR1 and CDR2: MNHEY, SVGEGT. CDR3 coding DNA: TGTGCCAGCAGGATCGGGGGAGGAGTGAAAAAACTGTTTTTT. Its protein is CASRIGGGVKKLFF.